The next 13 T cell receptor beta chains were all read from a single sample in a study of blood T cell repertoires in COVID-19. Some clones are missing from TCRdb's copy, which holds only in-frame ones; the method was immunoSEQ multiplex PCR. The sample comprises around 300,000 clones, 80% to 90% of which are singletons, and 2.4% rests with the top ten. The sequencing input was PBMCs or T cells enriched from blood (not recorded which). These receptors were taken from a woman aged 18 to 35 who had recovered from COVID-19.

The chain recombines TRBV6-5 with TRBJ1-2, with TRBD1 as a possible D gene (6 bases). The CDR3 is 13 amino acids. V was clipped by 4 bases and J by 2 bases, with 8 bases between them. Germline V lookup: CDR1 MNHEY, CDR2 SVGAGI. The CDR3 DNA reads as TGTGCCAGCAGTTTGAGGGGGAACTATGGCTACACCTTC. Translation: CASSLRGNYGYTF.

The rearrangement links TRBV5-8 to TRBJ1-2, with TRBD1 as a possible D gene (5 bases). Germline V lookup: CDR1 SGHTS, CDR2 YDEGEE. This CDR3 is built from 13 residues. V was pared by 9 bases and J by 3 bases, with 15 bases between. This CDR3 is CATSWDYDYGYTF. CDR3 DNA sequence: TGTGCCACCTCCTGGGACTACGACTATGGCTACACCTTC. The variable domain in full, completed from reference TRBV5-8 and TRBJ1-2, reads EAGVTQSPTHLIKTRGQQATLRCSPISGHTSVYWYQQALGLGLQFLLWYDEGEERNRGNFPPRFSGRQFPNYSSELNVNALELEDSALYLCATSWDYDYGYTFGSGTRLTVV.

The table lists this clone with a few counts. The CDR3 reads CASRTQPTGNTEAFF. CDR3 coding DNA: TGTGCCAGCAGGACCCAACCGACAGGGAACACTGAAGCTTTCTTT. The genes are TRBV6-5 and TRBJ1-1; weak D call: TRBD1 (6 bases). Germline values: CDR1 MNHEY, CDR2 SVGAGI. Trimming shortened V by 6 bases and J by 1 base, and 15 bases separated the two germline ends. The CDR3 has 15 amino acids.

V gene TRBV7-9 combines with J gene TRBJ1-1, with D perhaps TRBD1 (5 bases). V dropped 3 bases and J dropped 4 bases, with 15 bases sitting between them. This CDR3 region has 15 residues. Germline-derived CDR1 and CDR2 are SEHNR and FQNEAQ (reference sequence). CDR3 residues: CASSFYQGGATEAFF. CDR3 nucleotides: TGTGCCAGCAGCTTTTACCAGGGAGGTGCCACTGAAGCTTTCTTT. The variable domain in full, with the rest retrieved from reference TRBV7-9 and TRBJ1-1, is DTGVSQNPRHKITKRGQNVTFRCDPISEHNRLYWYRQTLGQGPEFLTYFQNEAQLEKSRLLSDRFSAERPKGSFSTLEIQRTEQGDSAMYLCASSFYQGGATEAFFGQGTRLTVV.

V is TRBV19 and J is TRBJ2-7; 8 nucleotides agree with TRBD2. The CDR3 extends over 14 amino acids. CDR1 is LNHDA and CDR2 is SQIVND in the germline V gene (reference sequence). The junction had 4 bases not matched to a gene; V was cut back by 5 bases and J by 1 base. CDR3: CASSVSGTSYEQYF. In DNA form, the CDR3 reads TGTGCCAGTAGTGTTAGCGGGACTTCCTACGAGCAGTACTTC. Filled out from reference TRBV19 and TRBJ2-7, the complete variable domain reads DGGITQSPKYLFRKEGQNVTLSCEQNLNHDAMYWYRQDPGQGLRLIYYSQIVNDFQKGDIAEGYSVSREKKESFPLTVTSAQKNPTAFYLCASSVSGTSYEQYFGPGTRLTVT.

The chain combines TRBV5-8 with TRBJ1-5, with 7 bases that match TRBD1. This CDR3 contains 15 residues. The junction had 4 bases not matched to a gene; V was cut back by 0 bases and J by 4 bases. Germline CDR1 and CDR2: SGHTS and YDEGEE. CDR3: CASSLAGTVNQPQHF. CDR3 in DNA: TGTGCCAGCAGCTTGGCCGGGACAGTAAATCAGCCCCAGCATTTT. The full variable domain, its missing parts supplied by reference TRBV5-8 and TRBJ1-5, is EAGVTQSPTHLIKTRGQQATLRCSPISGHTSVYWYQQALGLGLQFLLWYDEGEERNRGNFPPRFSGRQFPNYSSELNVNALELEDSALYLCASSLAGTVNQPQHFGDGTRLSIL.

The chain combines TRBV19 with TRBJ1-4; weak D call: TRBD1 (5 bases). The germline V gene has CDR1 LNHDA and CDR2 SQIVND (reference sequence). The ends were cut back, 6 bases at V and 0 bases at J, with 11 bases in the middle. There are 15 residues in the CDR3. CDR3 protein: CASSTGSTTNEKLFF. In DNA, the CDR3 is TGTGCCAGTAGCACAGGTTCTACAACTAATGAAAAACTGTTTTTT.

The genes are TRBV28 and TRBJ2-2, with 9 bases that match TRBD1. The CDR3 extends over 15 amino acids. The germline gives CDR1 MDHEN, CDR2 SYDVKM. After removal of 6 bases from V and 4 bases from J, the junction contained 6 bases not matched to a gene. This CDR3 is CASSETGGTTGELFF. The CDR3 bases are TGTGCCAGCAGCGAGACAGGGGGGACCACCGGGGAGCTGTTTTTT.

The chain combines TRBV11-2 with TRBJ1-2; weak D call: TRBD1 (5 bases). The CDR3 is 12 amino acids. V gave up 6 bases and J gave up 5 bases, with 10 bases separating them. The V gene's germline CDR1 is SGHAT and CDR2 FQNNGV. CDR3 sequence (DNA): TGTGCCAGCAGACGACCAGGGTATGGCTACACCTTC. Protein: CASRRPGYGYTF.

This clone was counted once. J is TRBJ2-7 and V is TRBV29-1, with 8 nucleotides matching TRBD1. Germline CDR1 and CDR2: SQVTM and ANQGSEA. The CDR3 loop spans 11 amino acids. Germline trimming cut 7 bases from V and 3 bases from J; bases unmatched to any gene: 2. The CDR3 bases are TGCAGCGCCGGACAGGGCTACGAGCAGTACTTC. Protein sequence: CSAGQGYEQYF.

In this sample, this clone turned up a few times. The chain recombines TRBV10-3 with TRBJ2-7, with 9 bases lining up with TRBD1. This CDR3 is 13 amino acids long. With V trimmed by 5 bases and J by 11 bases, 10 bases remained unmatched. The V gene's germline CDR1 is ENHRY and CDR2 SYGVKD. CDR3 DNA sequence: TGTGCCATCAGTCCGGGACAGGGTTCAATGGAGTACTTC. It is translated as CAISPGQGSMEYF.

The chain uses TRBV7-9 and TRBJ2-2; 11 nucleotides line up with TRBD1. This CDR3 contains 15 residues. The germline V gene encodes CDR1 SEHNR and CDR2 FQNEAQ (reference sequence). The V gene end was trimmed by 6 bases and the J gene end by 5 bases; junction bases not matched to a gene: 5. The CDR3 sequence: CASRSGQGATGELFF. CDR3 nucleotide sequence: TGTGCCAGCAGATCCGGACAGGGGGCGACCGGGGAGCTGTTTTTT.

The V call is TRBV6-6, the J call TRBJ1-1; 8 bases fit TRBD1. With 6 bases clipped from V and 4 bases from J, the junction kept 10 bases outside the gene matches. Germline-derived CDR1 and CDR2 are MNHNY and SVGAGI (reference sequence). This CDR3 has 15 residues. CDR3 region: CASRPGGAWGTEAFF. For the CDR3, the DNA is TGTGCCAGCAGACCAGGGGGCGCTTGGGGCACTGAAGCTTTCTTT.